A selection of T cell receptor beta chains follows, all from one sample in a study of blood T cell repertoires in COVID-19. Produced via immunoSEQ multiplex PCR; TCRdb's table is partial and in-frame only. Here the sample spans roughly 240,000 clones, about 88% being singletons. The sequencing input was peripheral blood. All receptors derive from a man between 18 and 35 years old with active or convalescent COVID-19. CDR3s include the opening cysteine and the closing phenylalanine or tryptophan. The order of the fields is V gene, J gene, D gene, CDR3 protein. D genes are given only for firm matches.

V gene: TRBV12-2
J gene: TRBJ2-2
D gene: NA
CDR3 protein: CASRLELIMRTGEVGELFF

V gene: TRBV10-2
J gene: TRBJ2-7
D gene: TRBD2
CDR3 protein: CASSGAAGARFF

V gene: TRBV12-5
J gene: TRBJ1-1
D gene: NA
CDR3 protein: CASGLLVAMNTEAFF

V gene: TRBV5-6
J gene: TRBJ1-2
D gene: NA
CDR3 protein: CASSLGATDYGYTF

V gene: TRBV9
J gene: TRBJ2-7
D gene: NA
CDR3 protein: CASSRDKSEQYF

V gene: TRBV7-9
J gene: TRBJ1-2
D gene: NA
CDR3 protein: CASSPRGGDGYTF

V gene: TRBV4-1
J gene: TRBJ2-7
D gene: TRBD2
CDR3 protein: CASSQERGGSYEQYF

V gene: TRBV7-2
J gene: TRBJ2-5
D gene: NA
CDR3 protein: CASSLGRVETQYF

V gene: TRBV9
J gene: TRBJ2-6
D gene: TRBD2
CDR3 protein: CASSVYVGGASGANVLTF

V gene: TRBV19
J gene: TRBJ1-1
D gene: NA
CDR3 protein: CASSISRGNTEAFF

V gene: TRBV19
J gene: TRBJ2-5
D gene: TRBD1
CDR3 protein: CASSKGTVQETQYF

V gene: TRBV18
J gene: TRBJ1-6
D gene: NA
CDR3 protein: CASSPQLGQNSPLHF

V gene: TRBV4-2
J gene: TRBJ2-3
D gene: TRBD2
CDR3 protein: CASSQVAGATDTQYF

V gene: TRBV28
J gene: TRBJ2-7
D gene: NA
CDR3 protein: CASSFAGYEQYF

V gene: TRBV2
J gene: TRBJ1-6
D gene: NA
CDR3 protein: CASSERGGEVNSPLHF

V gene: TRBV18
J gene: TRBJ2-6
D gene: TRBD1
CDR3 protein: CASSPGGQVVTGANVLTF

V gene: TRBV7-6
J gene: TRBJ2-2
D gene: NA
CDR3 protein: CASLAGNTGELFF

V gene: TRBV12-5
J gene: TRBJ1-1
D gene: TRBD1
CDR3 protein: CASGQGARVNTEAFF

V gene: TRBV29-1
J gene: TRBJ2-3
D gene: TRBD1
CDR3 protein: CSAPQGETVYF

V gene: TRBV5-1
J gene: TRBJ2-2
D gene: NA
CDR3 protein: CASSLFSSVRETGELFF

V gene: TRBV19
J gene: TRBJ2-7
D gene: NA
CDR3 protein: CASSINRDISYEQYF

V gene: TRBV12-3/TRBV12-4
J gene: TRBJ1-4
D gene: NA
CDR3 protein: CASSLAGEGRGFF

V gene: TRBV27
J gene: TRBJ1-4
D gene: TRBD1
CDR3 protein: CASSFRPGQAGSWEKLFF

V gene: TRBV3-1/TRBV3-2
J gene: TRBJ2-4
D gene: TRBD2
CDR3 protein: CASSQESGEEDIQYF

V gene: TRBV12-3/TRBV12-4
J gene: TRBJ1-1
D gene: NA
CDR3 protein: CASSPGANTEAFF

V gene: TRBV5-1
J gene: TRBJ1-2
D gene: NA
CDR3 protein: CASRGEGGGYTF

V gene: TRBV27
J gene: TRBJ2-1
D gene: NA
CDR3 protein: CASSLKLASYNEQFF

V gene: TRBV24-1
J gene: TRBJ2-5
D gene: NA
CDR3 protein: CATSDFWQGTETQYF

V gene: TRBV7-9
J gene: TRBJ2-7
D gene: TRBD1
CDR3 protein: CASSDLQGASYEQYF

V gene: TRBV29-1
J gene: TRBJ1-4
D gene: NA
CDR3 protein: CSVARQKNEKLFF

V gene: TRBV5-4
J gene: TRBJ1-2
D gene: NA
CDR3 protein: CASSLVRGDGYTF

V gene: TRBV6-1
J gene: TRBJ2-7
D gene: TRBD2
CDR3 protein: CASSERAGDSYEQYF

V gene: TRBV3-1/TRBV3-2
J gene: TRBJ2-5
D gene: NA
CDR3 protein: CASSRGDLGVRETQYF

V gene: TRBV30
J gene: TRBJ1-2
D gene: NA
CDR3 protein: CAWSETLDNNYGYTF

V gene: TRBV6-1
J gene: TRBJ2-1
D gene: TRBD1
CDR3 protein: CASSGWEDRGLDEQFF

V gene: TRBV10-1
J gene: TRBJ2-1
D gene: TRBD2
CDR3 protein: CASSGKTNNEQFF

V gene: TRBV28
J gene: TRBJ2-6
D gene: NA
CDR3 protein: CASSFRGANVLTF

V gene: TRBV10-3
J gene: TRBJ1-3
D gene: NA
CDR3 protein: CAIGGTTGNTIYF

V gene: TRBV24-1
J gene: TRBJ2-7
D gene: TRBD2
CDR3 protein: CATSEPGLAGGPNEQYF

V gene: TRBV5-1
J gene: TRBJ2-7
D gene: NA
CDR3 protein: CASSLEVAGQAFEQYF

V gene: TRBV18
J gene: TRBJ2-2
D gene: TRBD1
CDR3 protein: CASSPGTGPAGELFF

V gene: TRBV19
J gene: TRBJ2-7
D gene: TRBD1
CDR3 protein: CASSMGRGQDYEQYF

V gene: TRBV29-1
J gene: TRBJ1-1
D gene: NA
CDR3 protein: CSVDDSVNTEAFF

V gene: TRBV6-1
J gene: TRBJ1-1
D gene: NA
CDR3 protein: CASSDRDGGGGTEAFF

V gene: TRBV10-3
J gene: TRBJ2-3
D gene: NA
CDR3 protein: CATGADTQYF

V gene: TRBV5-4
J gene: TRBJ2-3
D gene: NA
CDR3 protein: CASSRDTSGDTQYF

V gene: TRBV6-6
J gene: TRBJ2-2
D gene: NA
CDR3 protein: CASSPVRSANTGELFF

V gene: TRBV7-3
J gene: TRBJ2-2
D gene: NA
CDR3 protein: CASSGESVNTGELFF

V gene: TRBV11-2
J gene: TRBJ1-5
D gene: NA
CDR3 protein: CASSFAGDQPQHF

V gene: TRBV4-3
J gene: TRBJ1-5
D gene: TRBD1
CDR3 protein: CASSQDWTGNNQPQHF

V gene: TRBV19
J gene: TRBJ1-2
D gene: NA
CDR3 protein: CASSISARANGYTF

V gene: TRBV7-2
J gene: TRBJ1-5
D gene: TRBD1
CDR3 protein: CASSAPDRGNQPQHF